A selection of T cell receptor beta chains follows, all from one sample in a study of blood T cell repertoires in COVID-19. Method: immunoSEQ multiplex PCR; TCRdb's copy keeps in-frame clones and lacks some. The sample records fewer than 350,000 clones, approximately 91% being singletons. The specimen was peripheral blood. These receptors were taken from a man between 18 and 29 years old with active or convalescent COVID-19. CDR3s include the opening cysteine and the closing phenylalanine or tryptophan. A D gene is named only where the DNA matches it firmly. A row's size may be missing; if present it is once, few, many or a size class.

v_call,j_call,clone_size,d_call,cdr3_aa,cdr3_nt
TRBV9,TRBJ2-7,NA,NA,CASSVGGQPTYEQYF,TGTGCCAGCAGCGTAGGAGGACAGCCTACCTACGAGCAGTACTTC
TRBV19,TRBJ1-4,NA,NA,CASSIVTGSNEKLFF,TGTGCCAGTAGTATAGTAACAGGGTCTAATGAAAAACTGTTTTTT
TRBV19,TRBJ1-4,NA,NA,CASSISVIPGKLFF,TGTGCCAGTAGTATATCAGTGATTCCTGGAAAACTGTTTTTT
TRBV6-5,TRBJ1-4,few,NA,CASSPVSVTNEKLFF,TGTGCCAGCAGCCCCGTTAGCGTAACTAATGAAAAACTGTTTTTT
TRBV5-1,TRBJ1-4,NA,NA,CASSPNTATNEKLFF,TGCGCCAGCAGCCCTAACACAGCAACTAATGAAAAACTGTTTTTT
TRBV7-9,TRBJ1-3,NA,TRBD1,CASSLTAPSTGYGNTIYF,TGTGCCAGCAGCCTCACTGCCCCCTCGACAGGGTATGGAAACACCATATATTTT
TRBV6-1,TRBJ2-3,NA,TRBD2,CASSERLAGLGTQYF,TGTGCCAGCAGTGAACGCCTAGCGGGGTTAGGTACGCAGTATTTT
TRBV3-1/TRBV3-2,TRBJ2-3,NA,NA,CASTPVRGTDTQYF,TGTGCCAGCACCCCGGTTAGGGGAACAGATACGCAGTATTTT
TRBV6-4,TRBJ2-2,many,NA,CASSDSADTGELFF,TGTGCCAGCAGTGACTCGGCAGATACCGGGGAGCTGTTTTTT
TRBV6-1,TRBJ2-5,NA,TRBD2,CASSEGAGGGETQYF,TGTGCCAGCAGTGAAGGGGCGGGGGGAGGCGAGACCCAGTACTTC
TRBV2,TRBJ2-2,NA,NA,CASRLDTYTGELFF,TGTGCCAGCAGGCTCGACACCTACACCGGGGAGCTGTTTTTT
TRBV6-6,TRBJ2-7,NA,NA,CASSSTALGEQYF,TGTGCCAGCAGTTCGACAGCCTTGGGCGAGCAGTACTTC
TRBV11-2,TRBJ2-1,NA,NA,CASLPEGANSYNEQFF,TGTGCCAGCCTGCCGGAGGGGGCAAACTCCTACAATGAGCAGTTCTTC
TRBV19,TRBJ1-1,NA,NA,CASRSGGPTEAFF,TGTGCCAGTAGGAGCGGGGGGCCAACTGAAGCTTTCTTT
TRBV2,TRBJ1-5,NA,NA,CASSEGGDQPQHF,TGTGCCAGCAGTGAAGGGGGAGATCAGCCCCAGCATTTT
TRBV5-6,TRBJ2-7,once,TRBD1,CASSQGQGAYEQYF,TGTGCCAGCAGCCAAGGACAGGGGGCATACGAGCAGTACTTC
TRBV9,TRBJ1-1,once,TRBD1,CASAGQGLNTEAFF,TGTGCCAGCGCGGGACAGGGTTTGAACACTGAAGCTTTCTTT
TRBV5-1,TRBJ2-1,NA,TRBD2,CASRVAGGYNEQFF,TGCGCCAGCAGAGTAGCGGGGGGTTACAATGAGCAGTTCTTC
TRBV9,TRBJ1-1,NA,NA,CASSAPTGYDTEAFF,TGTGCCAGCAGCGCGCCAACAGGGTATGACACTGAAGCTTTCTTT
TRBV3-1/TRBV3-2,TRBJ1-2,once,TRBD1,CASSHLDRGDYGYTF,TGTGCCAGCAGCCACCTGGACAGGGGGGACTATGGCTACACCTTC
TRBV7-2,TRBJ2-3,NA,TRBD2,CASSLGIAGSDTQYF,TGTGCCAGCAGCTTAGGTATAGCGGGGTCAGATACGCAGTATTTT
TRBV29-1,TRBJ2-2,NA,TRBD2,CSVTLAGSNTGELFF,TGCAGCGTCACACTAGCGGGGTCGAACACCGGGGAGCTGTTTTTT
TRBV7-8,TRBJ1-6,NA,TRBD1,CASSLWTGGPSYNSPLHF,TGTGCCAGCAGCCTGTGGACAGGGGGCCCTTCCTATAATTCACCCCTCCACTTT
TRBV7-9,TRBJ2-3,NA,TRBD2,CASGAGGASDTQYF,TGTGCCAGCGGCGCCGGGGGGGCATCAGATACGCAGTATTTT
TRBV3-1/TRBV3-2,TRBJ2-1,NA,TRBD2,CASTGGAGGMDEQFF,TGTGCCAGCACCGGCGGAGCGGGGGGGATGGATGAGCAGTTCTTC
TRBV7-9,TRBJ1-2,NA,NA,CASTRTGKNYGYTF,TGTGCCAGCACCCGGACCGGGAAGAACTATGGCTACACCTTC
TRBV10-3,TRBJ1-1,NA,NA,CAISEREISTEAFF,TGTGCCATCAGTGAAAGGGAGATTAGCACTGAAGCTTTCTTT
TRBV4-1,TRBJ1-1,NA,NA,CASSQETSNTEAFF,TGCGCCAGCAGCCAAGAGACATCGAACACTGAAGCTTTCTTT
TRBV11-2,TRBJ1-3,NA,TRBD1,CASSSKMPGTGFGNTIYF,TGTGCCAGCAGCTCCAAGATGCCCGGGACAGGGTTTGGAAACACCATATATTTT
TRBV20-1,TRBJ2-5,few,NA,CSAEYQETQYF,TGCAGTGCTGAGTACCAAGAGACCCAGTACTTC
TRBV5-1,TRBJ2-7,NA,TRBD1,CASSWGQGGYEQYF,TGCGCCAGCAGCTGGGGACAGGGAGGCTACGAGCAGTACTTC
TRBV7-2,TRBJ2-3,NA,NA,CASSSWAGTDTQYF,TGTGCCAGCAGCTCGTGGGCAGGGACAGATACGCAGTATTTT